The 10 T cell receptor beta chains presented below share a single source sample, sequenced in a study of CD8 T cells in Susac syndrome. RNA in amounts of about 0.5 to 1 ug was reverse transcribed with random hexamers. One entry per CDR3 protein, called by TCRdb with MiXCR from the immunoSEQ multiplex PCR reads. In the table there are about 89,000 distinct CDR3 sequences, approximately 92% of which are singletons. Sequencing was carried out using CD8+ T cells from PBMCs. These receptors were collected from a human donor in good health.

The J gene is TRBJ1-6, the V gene TRBV4-1, with D hard to call. The V gene lost 0 bases and the J gene lost 6 bases, with 15 bases spanning the gap. CDR3 length equals 17 residues. Per germline, CDR1 MGHRA and CDR2 YSYEKL. The CDR3 loop is CASSQDVGGRINSPLHF. As DNA, the CDR3 is TGCGCCAGCAGCCAAGATGTCGGCGGCAGAATTAATTCACCCCTCCACTTT.

The chain is built from TRBV4-1 and TRBJ1-5; the match to TRBD1 covers 7 bases. Germline loops: CDR1 MGHRA, CDR2 YSYEKL. The CDR3 length is 15 residues. J lost 6 bases, V lost 0 bases, and 5 bases had no gene match. DNA for the CDR3: TGCGCCAGCAGCCAAGACCAGGGGGTGGGTCAGCCCCAGCATTTT. This encodes CASSQDQGVGQPQHF.

This clonotype was recorded only once. The V gene is TRBV3-1, the J gene TRBJ2-1, with 9 bases that match TRBD1. Losses at the gene ends were 1 base for V and 5 bases for J; bases not matched to a gene: 6. Germline-derived CDR1 and CDR2 are LGHDT and YNNKEL (reference sequence). This CDR3 has 16 amino acids. The CDR3 coding sequence is TGTGCCAGCAGCCAAGGTCCGGGACAGGGAAACAATGAGCAGTTCTTC. Translated, it gives CASSQGPGQGNNEQFF.

This chain connects TRBV9 to TRBJ2-7; a possible D gene is TRBD1 (5 bases). V gave up 1 base and J gave up 5 bases, with 7 bases separating them. CDR1 is SGDLS and CDR2 is YYNGEE in the germline V gene. The CDR3 runs 12 residues. The CDR3 DNA sequence: TGTGCCAGCAGCGTAAAAGGGGACGAGCAGTACTTC. Its protein is CASSVKGDEQYF.

The chain employs TRBV14 and TRBJ2-7; TRBD2 matches at 8 bases. Trimming took 1 base from V and 5 from J; bases not matched to a gene: 4. The CDR3 length is 14 residues. Germline V gene sequence: CDR1 SGHDN, CDR2 FVKESK. Written as DNA, the CDR3 is TGTGCCAGCAGCCAAGGATCAGCGGGGGACGAGCAGTACTTC. This gives the protein CASSQGSAGDEQYF.

The V and J genes are TRBV27 and TRBJ1-2; no clear D. Germline V gene data show CDR1 as MNHEY and CDR2 as SMNVEV (reference sequence). V was cut by 3 bases and J by 4 bases, with 21 bases left in between. The CDR3 sequence is 17 residues long. For the CDR3, the DNA is TGTGCCAGCAGTTTCCACCGGGCTCCAAAAGGCCCCTATGGCTACACCTTC. It is translated as CASSFHRAPKGPYGYTF.

The rearrangement joins TRBV15 to TRBJ1-1; no definite D call. CDR3 length equals 13 residues. Per germline, CDR1 LNHNV and CDR2 YYDKDF (reference sequence). V was cut by 0 bases and J by 2 bases, with 4 bases left in between. The chain's CDR3 is CATSRDSNTEAFF. CDR3 nucleotide sequence: TGTGCCACCAGCAGAGACAGTAACACTGAAGCTTTCTTT.

This sequence joins TRBV13 and TRBJ2-7; D unclear. The CDR3 totals 15 residues. Germline CDR1 reads PRHDT; CDR2 reads FYEKMQ (reference sequence). The V and J ends lost 5 bases and 5 bases respectively, with 19 bases between them. Written as DNA, the CDR3 is TGTGCCAGCAGCCCTAGTCCCACTCTCCTAGACGAGCAGTACTTC. It translates to CASSPSPTLLDEQYF.

The J gene is TRBJ1-2, the V gene TRBV29-1; TRBD1 is a possible D gene (5 bases). Germline values: CDR1 SQVTM, CDR2 ANQGSEA. V lost 2 bases and J lost 4, with 14 bases in between. The CDR3 is made up of 14 amino acids. The chain's CDR3 is CSVESWGTGYGYTF. CDR3 DNA: TGCAGCGTTGAAAGCTGGGGCACTGGCTATGGCTACACCTTC.

The chain carries TRBV5-1 and TRBJ1-1, with TRBD1 as a possible D gene (5 bases). This CDR3 has 14 amino acids. Germline CDR1 is SGHRS and CDR2 is YFSETQ. V was trimmed by 4 bases and J by 2 bases, leaving 12 bases between them. The CDR3 loop is CASSLGGSNTEAFF. CDR3 sequence (DNA): TGCGCCAGCAGCCTGGGGGGATCAAACACTGAAGCTTTCTTT.